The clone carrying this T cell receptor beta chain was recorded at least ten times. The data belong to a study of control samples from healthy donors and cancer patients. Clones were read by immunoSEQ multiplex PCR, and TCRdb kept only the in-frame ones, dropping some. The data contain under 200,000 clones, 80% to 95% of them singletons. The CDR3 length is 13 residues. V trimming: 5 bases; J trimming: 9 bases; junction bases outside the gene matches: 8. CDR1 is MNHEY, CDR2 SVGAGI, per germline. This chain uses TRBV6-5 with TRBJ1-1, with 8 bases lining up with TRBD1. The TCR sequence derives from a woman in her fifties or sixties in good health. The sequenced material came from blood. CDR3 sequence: CASSINQGAKAFF. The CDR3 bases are TGTGCCAGCAGTATCAACCAGGGGGCGAAAGCTTTCTTT.